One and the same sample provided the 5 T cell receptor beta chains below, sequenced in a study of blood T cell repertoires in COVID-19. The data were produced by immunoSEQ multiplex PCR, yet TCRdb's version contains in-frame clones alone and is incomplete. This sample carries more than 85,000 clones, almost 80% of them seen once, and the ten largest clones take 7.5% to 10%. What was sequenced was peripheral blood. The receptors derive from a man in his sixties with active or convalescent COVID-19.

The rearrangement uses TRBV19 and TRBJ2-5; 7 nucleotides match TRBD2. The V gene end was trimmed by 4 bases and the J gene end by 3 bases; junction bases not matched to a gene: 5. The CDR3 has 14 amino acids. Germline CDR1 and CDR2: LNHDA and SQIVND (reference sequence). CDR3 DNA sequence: TGTGCCAGTAGTAGGGAGGGACGAAAAGAGACCCAGTACTTC. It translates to CASSREGRKETQYF.

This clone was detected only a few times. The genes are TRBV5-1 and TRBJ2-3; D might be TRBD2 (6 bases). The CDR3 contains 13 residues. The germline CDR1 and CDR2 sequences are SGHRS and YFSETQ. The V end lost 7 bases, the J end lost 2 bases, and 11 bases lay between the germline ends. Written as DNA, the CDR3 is TGCGCCAGCCGGGTAGCGGACACAGATACGCAGTATTTT. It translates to CASRVADTDTQYF.

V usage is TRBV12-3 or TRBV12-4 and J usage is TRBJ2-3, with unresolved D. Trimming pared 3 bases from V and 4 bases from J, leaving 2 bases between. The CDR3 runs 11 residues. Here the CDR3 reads CASSFADTQYF. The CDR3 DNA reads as TGTGCCAGCAGTTTCGCAGATACGCAGTATTTT.

The CDR3 protein is CASRGTGTSTDTQYF. CDR3 nucleotides: TGTGCCAGCAGGGGGACAGGGACTAGCACAGATACGCAGTATTTT. The V call is TRBV6-5, the J call TRBJ2-3, with 9 bases aligning to TRBD1. Germline V gives CDR1 MNHEY, CDR2 SVGAGI. CDR3 length: 15 residues. The junction had 4 bases not matched to a gene; V was cut back by 6 bases and J by 0 bases.

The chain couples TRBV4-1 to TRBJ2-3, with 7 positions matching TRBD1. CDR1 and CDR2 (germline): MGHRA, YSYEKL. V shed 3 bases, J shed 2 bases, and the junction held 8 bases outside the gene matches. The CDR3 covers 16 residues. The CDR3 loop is CASSQYPGQPTDTQYF. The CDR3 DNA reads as TGCGCCAGCAGCCAGTATCCGGGACAGCCCACAGATACGCAGTATTTT.